This T cell receptor beta chain appears in the sequencing data of a study of patients and donors after allogeneic stem cell transplantation. The germline V gene has CDR1 SQVTM and CDR2 ANQGSEA. The CDR3 runs 14 residues. V lost 5 bases and J lost 4; bases outside the gene matches: 5. TCRdb passed the RT-PCR reads through MiXCR, listing each CDR3 protein once. This sample has about 150,000 distinct CDR3 sequences; 24% occur once, and the top ten carry roughly a quarter. Sequencing used blood, either unsorted or a sorted T cell fraction (not recorded which). This chain uses TRBV29-1 with TRBJ2-2, with 9 bases aligning to TRBD2. The receptor's source is a human donor who was either an allogeneic HSCT recipient or a stem cell or donor lymphocyte infusion donor (not recorded which). It is not recorded whose cells these are; they may come from a transplant donor. CDR3 in DNA: TGCAGCGTTCTGCGGGGGGGTACCACCGGGGAGCTGTTTTTT. Its translation is CSVLRGGTTGELFF.